The 32 T cell receptor beta chains below all came from one sample that was sequenced in a study of T cell repertoires in cytomegalovirus infection. Each CDR3 protein gets one entry after TCRdb re-called the reads with MiXCR. The sample holds just under 550,000 distinct CDR3 sequences, less than 30% seen once. Sequenced input: PBMCs. The receptors come from a human donor in good health (CMV status not recorded). Some clones in this sample may be carry-over from other donors' samples.

The table lists this clonotype with many counts. This chain uses TRBV7-2 with TRBJ1-2; D uncertain. Germline V gene lookup returns CDR1 SGHTA and CDR2 FQGNSA. CDR3 length: 15 amino acids. The V end was cut by 5 bases, the J end by 0 bases, with 13 bases between. The CDR3 spells CASSLTPGANYGYTF. CDR3 bases: TGTGCCAGCAGCCTGACCCCTGGGGCTAACTATGGCTACACCTTC.

The CDR3 protein is CASSQDIIGSSGANVLTF. CDR3 nucleotide sequence: TGCGCCAGCAGCCAAGATATCATCGGTAGCTCTGGGGCCAACGTCCTGACTTTC. The chain is built from TRBV4-1 and TRBJ2-6, with D uncertain. Germline CDR1 is MGHRA and CDR2 is YSYEKL. V lost 0 bases and J 0 bases, leaving 12 bases between the germline ends. The CDR3 spans 18 residues.

This clonotype was found a few times. V usage is TRBV5-6 and J usage is TRBJ2-7; no definite D call. The CDR3 totals 15 residues. The germline gives CDR1 SGHDT, CDR2 YYEEEE. V was shortened by 1 base and J by 5 bases, with 16 bases between the two germline ends. For the CDR3, the DNA is TGTGCCAGCAGCTTGAAGCCGGGTGCCCTCGACGAGCAGTACGTC. Protein product: CASSLKPGALDEQYV.

This clonotype was seen at least ten times. The chain is built from TRBV7-2 and TRBJ2-3, with TRBD2 matching over 14 bases. This CDR3 is built from 18 residues. CDR1 is SGHTA, CDR2 FQGNSA, per germline. Trimming at V came to 1 base and at J to 3 bases, leaving 6 bases not matched to a gene. CDR3 region: CASSLGTSGRPITDTQYF. Written as DNA, the CDR3 is TGTGCCAGCAGCTTAGGGACTAGCGGGAGGCCGATTACAGATACGCAGTATTTT. Based on the CDR3 plus reference TRBV7-2 and TRBJ2-3, the full variable domain is GAGVSQSPSNKVTEKGKDVELRCDPISGHTALYWYRQSLGQGLEFLIYFQGNSAPDKSGLPSDRFSAERTGGSVSTLTIQRTQQEDSAVYLCASSLGTSGRPITDTQYFGPGTRLTVL.

Ten or more counts support this clonotype. V usage is TRBV12-5 and J usage is TRBJ1-1; no clear D gene. The CDR3 extends over 15 amino acids. Germline lookup yields CDR1 LGHNT and CDR2 FRNRAP. V lost 1 base to trimming and J lost 0 bases, with 9 bases between them. CDR3 protein: CASGLGAGLNTEAFF. In DNA form, the CDR3 reads TGTGCTAGTGGTTTGGGGGCCGGCCTGAACACTGAAGCTTTCTTT.

This rearrangement joins TRBV15 to TRBJ2-1; 8 nucleotides align to TRBD2. V shed 3 bases, J shed 5 bases, and the junction held 6 bases outside the gene matches. CDR1 is LNHNV and CDR2 is YYDKDF in the germline V gene (reference sequence). There are 15 residues in the CDR3. The CDR3 nucleotides are TGTGCCACCAGCAGCACTAGCGGAGTAGACAATGAGCAGTTCTTC. It yields the protein CATSSTSGVDNEQFF.

There are many counts of this clonotype. The chain joins TRBV7-2 to TRBJ2-7; TRBD1 matches at 9 bases. There are 16 residues in the CDR3. V gave up 5 bases and J gave up 7 bases; unmatched junction bases: 15. Germline loops: CDR1 SGHTA, CDR2 FQGNSA. Here the CDR3 reads CASSPRRGQGPLEQYF. Here the CDR3 DNA reads TGTGCCAGCAGCCCCCGCCGGGGACAGGGTCCTTTGGAGCAGTACTTC.

The sample holds a few counts of this clonotype. CDR3 in amino acids: CASSYTKNIQYF. The CDR3 DNA reads TGTGCCAGCAGTTACACGAAAAACATTCAGTACTTC. The V and J genes are TRBV6-2 or TRBV6-3 and TRBJ2-4; no definite D call. This CDR3 contains 12 residues. Per the germline V gene, CDR1 is MNHEY and CDR2 is SVGEGT. Trimming stripped 2 bases from V and 4 bases from J, with 3 bases between.

Many counts were recorded for this clonotype. CDR3: CASSPLAGARNEQFF. The CDR3 DNA sequence: TGTGCCAGCAGCCCTCTAGCGGGAGCTCGTAATGAGCAGTTCTTC. V is TRBV11-2 and J is TRBJ2-1, with 10 bases matching TRBD2. This CDR3 has 15 amino acids. In germline, CDR1 is SGHAT, CDR2 FQNNGV. The ends lost 5 bases at V and 7 bases at J; junction bases unmatched: 8.

CDR3 protein: CASSFKDNSPLHF. CDR3 nucleotides: TGTGCCAGCAGTTTCAAGGATAATTCACCCCTCCACTTT. V and J are TRBV28 and TRBJ1-6; D call uncertain. V was pared by 3 bases and J by 5 bases, with 5 bases between. The CDR3 is 13 residues long. The germline CDR1 and CDR2 sequences are MDHEN and SYDVKM.

The chain carries TRBV4-2 and TRBJ2-7, with D tentatively TRBD1 (6 bases). CDR1 LGHNA and CDR2 YNFKEQ come from the germline V gene. The CDR3 covers 15 residues. Deletions cut 1 base from V and 3 bases from J, with 13 bases between. CDR3 amino acids: CASSQGDITNYEQYF. CDR3 bases: TGTGCCAGCAGCCAAGGGGACATTACTAACTACGAGCAGTACTTC.

V and J are TRBV27 and TRBJ2-1, with 9 bases identical to TRBD1. Germline CDR1 is MNHEY and CDR2 is SMNVEV (reference sequence). This CDR3 has 14 residues. V lost 2 bases and J lost 10; bases outside the gene matches: 6. CDR3 sequence reads: CASSLGTGIGEQFF. CDR3 coding DNA: TGTGCCAGCAGTTTAGGGACAGGGATCGGGGAGCAGTTCTTC.

This clonotype was seen at least ten times. The chain employs TRBV6-5 and TRBJ2-5; D assignment may be TRBD1 or TRBD2 (5 bases each). The CDR3 has 15 amino acids. V dropped 0 bases and J dropped 5 bases, with 13 bases sitting between them. Germline loops: CDR1 MNHEY, CDR2 SVGAGI. CDR3 sequence reads: CASSYSVAGTETQYF. The CDR3 DNA reads TGTGCCAGCAGTTACTCAGTAGCCGGGACGGAGACCCAGTACTTC.

This clonotype was counted a few times. The rearrangement uses TRBV11-3 and TRBJ2-1, with 7 positions matching TRBD1. Trimming at V came to 1 base and at J to 4 bases, leaving 4 bases not matched to a gene. Germline V gives CDR1 SGHNT, CDR2 YENEEA. The CDR3 runs 15 residues. CDR3 in amino acids: CASSLGGTVYNEQFF. The CDR3 DNA follows: TGTGCCAGCAGCTTAGGGGGGACAGTATACAATGAGCAGTTCTTC.

Many counts were recorded for this clonotype. V and J are TRBV7-8 and TRBJ2-7; the match to TRBD2 covers 12 bases. This CDR3 contains 17 residues. The V gene end was trimmed by 5 bases and the J gene end by 3 bases; junction bases not matched to a gene: 11. Germline V gives CDR1 SGHVS, CDR2 FQNEAQ. The CDR3 here is CASSPRLAGESGYEQYV. The CDR3 DNA is TGTGCCAGCAGCCCCCGACTAGCGGGAGAATCCGGCTACGAGCAGTACGTC.

The J gene is TRBJ2-1, the V gene TRBV14; D not certain. The CDR3 runs to 14 residues. Germline lookup yields CDR1 SGHDN and CDR2 FVKESK. Trimming removed 1 base at V and 6 bases at J, with 10 bases between. The chain's CDR3 is CASSQAQSCNEQFF. The CDR3 DNA sequence: TGTGCCAGCAGCCAAGCACAGTCGTGCAATGAGCAGTTCTTC.

This chain uses TRBV6-6 with TRBJ2-7; D is possibly TRBD1 (8 bases). CDR1 is MNHNY, CDR2 SVGAGI, per germline (reference sequence). The CDR3 has 16 amino acids. Deletions cut 6 bases from V and 5 bases from J, with 23 bases between. The CDR3 coding sequence is TGTGCCAGCAGCTCTCCTGTACAGGGGGGGTCCGACGAGCAGTACTTC. Translated, it gives CASSSPVQGGSDEQYF.

This clonotype was recorded a few times. This rearrangement joins TRBV2 to TRBJ2-2; 7 bases agree with TRBD2. Germline assignment: CDR1 SNHLY and CDR2 FYNNEI. The CDR3 spans 14 residues. V lost 9 bases to trimming and J lost 6 bases; unmatched junction nucleotides: 10. In DNA form, the CDR3 reads TGTGCCAGTCGGGCGGGGGTGTCGGCCGGGGAGCTGTTTTTT. It is translated as CASRAGVSAGELFF.

This chain uses TRBV5-4 with TRBJ2-7; weak D call: TRBD2 (6 bases). The CDR3 runs 15 residues. Germline values: CDR1 SGHNT, CDR2 YYREEE (reference sequence). V was trimmed by 2 bases and J by 6 bases, leaving 18 bases between them. CDR3 bases: TGTGCCAGCAGCTTACACCCGCGGGAAGGGCGCGAGCAGTACGTC. It is translated as CASSLHPREGREQYV.

The CDR3 loop reads CASSQEYGGSGNTIYF. The CDR3 DNA reads as TGCGCCAGCAGCCAAGAATACGGGGGCTCTGGAAACACCATATATTTT. The rearrangement uses TRBV4-1 and TRBJ1-3; maybe TRBD1 (5 bases). V was clipped by 0 bases and J by 0 bases, with 9 bases between them. The CDR3 is made up of 16 amino acids. The germline V gene encodes CDR1 MGHRA and CDR2 YSYEKL.

The V gene is TRBV28, the J gene TRBJ1-4, with D possibly matching TRBD1 (5 bases). Trimming shortened V by 6 bases and J by 5 bases, and 19 bases separated the two germline ends. The CDR3 totals 16 residues. Germline assignment: CDR1 MDHEN and CDR2 SYDVKM. This CDR3 reads CASRSRGDGGNEKLFF. The CDR3 nucleotides are TGTGCCAGCAGATCAAGAGGGGACGGAGGAAATGAAAAACTGTTTTTT.

V is TRBV7-6 and J is TRBJ2-6, with D unresolved. Trimming took 7 bases from V and 2 from J, leaving 12 bases between them. Per the germline V gene, CDR1 is SGHVS and CDR2 is FNYEAQ. This CDR3 has 15 residues. The CDR3 bases are TGTGCCAGCAACCTTGGTAGGGCTGGGGCCAACGTCCTGACTTTC. Its protein product is CASNLGRAGANVLTF.

This clonotype appeared many times. The rearrangement joins TRBV7-9 to TRBJ2-5; D unclear. V was cut by 1 base and J by 2 bases, with 8 bases left in between. CDR3 size: 14 residues. Per the germline V gene, CDR1 is SEHNR and CDR2 is FQNEAQ (reference sequence). The CDR3 nucleotides read TGTGCCAGCAGCTTAGGTGTAGCTCAAGAGACCCAGTACTTC. This codes for CASSLGVAQETQYF.

This rearrangement joins TRBV4-3 to TRBJ2-4; 15 bases are shared with TRBD2. The CDR3 runs 17 residues. Germline V gene lookup returns CDR1 LGHNA and CDR2 YSLEER. J was trimmed by 6 bases and V by 4 bases; bases with no gene match: 7. CDR3 DNA: TGCGCCAGCAGCCCGACGGGACTAGCGGGAGGTGGAAACATTCAGTACTTC. Translated, it gives CASSPTGLAGGGNIQYF.

V and J are TRBV6-5 and TRBJ1-2; weak D call: TRBD1 (6 bases). Germline assignment: CDR1 MNHEY and CDR2 SVGAGI. The ends were cut back, 3 bases at V and 0 bases at J, with 11 bases in the middle. CDR3 length: 15 amino acids. The CDR3 bases are TGTGCCAGCAGTTATTCTGGGACATCTAACTATGGCTACACCTTC. Its protein product is CASSYSGTSNYGYTF.

V gene TRBV28 combines with J gene TRBJ2-2; 7 bases map to TRBD1. Germline assignment: CDR1 MDHEN and CDR2 SYDVKM. CDR3 length: 12 amino acids. V lost 10 bases, J lost 4 bases, and 3 bases stayed unmatched. DNA of the CDR3: TGTGCCACCTACAGGGGCACCGGGGAGCTGTTTTTT. Translation gives CATYRGTGELFF.

The V gene is TRBV30, the J gene TRBJ2-1; D possibly uses TRBD1 or TRBD2 (5 bases each). Germline loops: CDR1 GTSNPN, CDR2 SVGIG (reference sequence). The germline V and J ends were trimmed by 0 bases and 10 bases, with 10 bases remaining between them. The CDR3 consists of 12 residues. The CDR3 loop reads CAWSVIWDEQFF. As DNA, the CDR3 is TGTGCCTGGAGTGTAATATGGGACGAGCAGTTCTTC.

This clonotype appeared many times. This sequence joins TRBV7-8 and TRBJ1-1; no reliable D call. V lost 5 bases and J 8 bases, leaving 21 bases between the germline ends. CDR3 length: 15 residues. The germline V gene encodes CDR1 SGHVS and CDR2 FQNEAQ. This CDR3 reads CASSPGQDPRREAFF. DNA of the CDR3: TGTGCCAGCAGCCCCGGGCAGGACCCCAGGAGGGAAGCTTTCTTT.

This sequence joins TRBV28 and TRBJ2-4; no firm D call. Trimming stripped 3 bases from V and 1 base from J, with 10 bases between. This CDR3 contains 15 residues. Germline V gene lookup returns CDR1 MDHEN and CDR2 SYDVKM. The CDR3 loop reads CASSLLGWAKNIQYF. The CDR3, as DNA: TGTGCCAGCAGTTTGCTGGGGTGGGCCAAAAACATTCAGTACTTC.

As to this clonotype: Relative to the germline gene, one junction end is altered; a read error may explain this. The chain combines TRBV5-1 with TRBJ1-5; 8 nucleotides line up with TRBD1. Germline V lookup: CDR1 SGHRS, CDR2 YFSETQ. The CDR3 totals 14 residues. The CDR3, as DNA: TGCGCCAGCAGCTTGGCAGGGGGCAATCAGCCCCAGCGTTTT. It encodes CASSLAGGNQPQRF. Supplemented by reference TRBV5-1 and TRBJ1-5, the full variable domain reads KAGVTQTPRYLIKTRGQQVTLSCSPISGHRSVSWYQQTPGQGLQFLFEYFSETQRNKGNFPGRFSGRQFSNSRSEMNVSTLELGDSALYLCASSLAGGNQPQRFGDGTRLSIL.

This clonotype was detected only a few times. The gene calls are TRBV28 and TRBJ2-2, with D perhaps matching TRBD1 or TRBD2 (5 bases each). The germline V gene has CDR1 MDHEN and CDR2 SYDVKM. The CDR3 runs 15 residues. V shed 3 bases and J shed 0 bases, with 8 bases lying between them. The CDR3 coding sequence is TGTGCCAGCAGTTTCCGAGGGGCGAACACCGGGGAGCTGTTTTTT. Translated, it gives CASSFRGANTGELFF. The full variable domain, its missing parts supplied by reference TRBV28 and TRBJ2-2, is DVKVTQSSRYLVKRTGEKVFLECVQDMDHENMFWYRQDPGLGLRLIYFSYDVKMKEKGDIPEGYSVSREKKERFSLILESASTNQTSMYLCASSFRGANTGELFFGEGSRLTVL.

The chain carries TRBV10-3 and TRBJ2-7; 12 nucleotides align to TRBD2. The CDR3 loop spans 16 amino acids. Germline CDR1 and CDR2: ENHRY and SYGVKD. Losses at the gene ends were 2 bases for V and 4 bases for J; bases not matched to a gene: 6. CDR3 DNA: TGTGCCATCAGTGAGCCTTCTAGCGGGAGGGAATACGAGCAGTACTTC. Translating it yields CAISEPSSGREYEQYF.